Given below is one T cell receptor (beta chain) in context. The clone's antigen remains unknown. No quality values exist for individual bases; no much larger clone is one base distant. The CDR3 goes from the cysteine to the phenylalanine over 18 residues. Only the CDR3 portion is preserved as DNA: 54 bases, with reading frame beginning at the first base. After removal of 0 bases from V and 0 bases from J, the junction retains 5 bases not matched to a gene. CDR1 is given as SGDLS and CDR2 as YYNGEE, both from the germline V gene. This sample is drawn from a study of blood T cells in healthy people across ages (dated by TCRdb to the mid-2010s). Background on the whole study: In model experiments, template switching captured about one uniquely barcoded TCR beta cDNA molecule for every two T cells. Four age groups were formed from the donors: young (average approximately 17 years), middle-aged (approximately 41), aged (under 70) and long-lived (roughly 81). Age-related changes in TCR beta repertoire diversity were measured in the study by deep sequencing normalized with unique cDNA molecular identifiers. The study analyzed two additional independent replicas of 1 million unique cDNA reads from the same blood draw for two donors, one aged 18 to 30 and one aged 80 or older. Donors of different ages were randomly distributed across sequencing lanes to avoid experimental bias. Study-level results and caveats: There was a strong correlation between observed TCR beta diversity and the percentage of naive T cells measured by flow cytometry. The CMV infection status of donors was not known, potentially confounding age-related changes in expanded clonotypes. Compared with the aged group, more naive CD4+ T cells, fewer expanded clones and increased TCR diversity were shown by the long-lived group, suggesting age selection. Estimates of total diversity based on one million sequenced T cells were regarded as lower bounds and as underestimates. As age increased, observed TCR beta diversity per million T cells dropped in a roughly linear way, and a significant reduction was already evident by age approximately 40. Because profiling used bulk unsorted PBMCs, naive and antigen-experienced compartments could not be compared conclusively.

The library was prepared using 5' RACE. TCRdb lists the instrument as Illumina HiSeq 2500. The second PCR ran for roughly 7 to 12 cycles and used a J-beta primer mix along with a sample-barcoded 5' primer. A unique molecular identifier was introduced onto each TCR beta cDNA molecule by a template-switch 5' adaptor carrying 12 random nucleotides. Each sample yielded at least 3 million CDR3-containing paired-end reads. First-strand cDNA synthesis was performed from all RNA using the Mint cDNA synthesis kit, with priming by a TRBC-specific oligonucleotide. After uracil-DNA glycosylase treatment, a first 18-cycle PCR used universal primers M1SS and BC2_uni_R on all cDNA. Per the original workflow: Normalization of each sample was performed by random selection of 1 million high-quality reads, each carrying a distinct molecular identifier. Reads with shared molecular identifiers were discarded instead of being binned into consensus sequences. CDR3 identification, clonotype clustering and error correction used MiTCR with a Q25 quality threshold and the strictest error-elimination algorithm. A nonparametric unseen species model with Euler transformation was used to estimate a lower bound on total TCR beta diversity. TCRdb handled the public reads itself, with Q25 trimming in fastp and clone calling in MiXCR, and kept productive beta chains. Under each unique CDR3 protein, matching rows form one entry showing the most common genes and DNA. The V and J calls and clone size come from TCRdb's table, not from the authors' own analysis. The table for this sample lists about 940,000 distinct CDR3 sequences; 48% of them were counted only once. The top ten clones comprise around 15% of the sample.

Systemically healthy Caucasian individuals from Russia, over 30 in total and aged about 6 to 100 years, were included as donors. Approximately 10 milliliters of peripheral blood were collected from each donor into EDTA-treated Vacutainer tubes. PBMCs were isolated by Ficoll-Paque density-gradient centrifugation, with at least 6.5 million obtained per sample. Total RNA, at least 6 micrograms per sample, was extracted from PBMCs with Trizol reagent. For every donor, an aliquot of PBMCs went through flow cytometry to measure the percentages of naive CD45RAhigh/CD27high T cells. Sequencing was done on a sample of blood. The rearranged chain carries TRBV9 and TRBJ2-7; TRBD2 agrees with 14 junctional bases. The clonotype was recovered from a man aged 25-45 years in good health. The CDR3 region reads CASSVGTSGRINSYEQYF. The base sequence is TGTGCCAGCAGCGTAGGGACTAGCGGGAGGATTAACTCCTACGAGCAGTACTTC.